Listed here are 9 T cell receptor beta chains from one sample, sequenced in a study of T cell responses to AZD1222 COVID-19 vaccine. Clones were read by immunoSEQ multiplex PCR, and TCRdb kept only the in-frame ones, dropping some. Of more than 150,000 clones in the sample, around 94% were seen once. The sample here was peripheral blood, taken on day 0 of AZD1222 vaccination. These TCRs come from an adult in good health.

This clone has just a few counts. The chain carries TRBV19 and TRBJ2-6, with 8 nucleotides matching TRBD2. The CDR3 has 15 amino acids. The J segment lost 8 bases and the V segment lost 3 bases, leaving 6 bases of the junction unmatched. Germline V gene sequence: CDR1 LNHDA, CDR2 SQIVND (reference sequence). CDR3 sequence: CASSMGAGVTNVLTF. CDR3 in DNA: TGTGCCAGTAGTATGGGAGCGGGAGTGACCAACGTCCTGACTTTC.

The genes are TRBV6-5 and TRBJ1-2, with D uncertain. The CDR3 loop spans 13 amino acids. Germline V CDR1 and CDR2: MNHEY, SVGAGI. Trimming stripped 2 bases from V and 5 bases from J, with 9 bases between. CDR3 sequence: CASSYVAEYGYTF. The CDR3 coding sequence is TGTGCCAGCAGTTACGTGGCGGAATATGGCTACACCTTC.

The V and J genes are TRBV7-3 and TRBJ2-1; 8 bases fit TRBD2. V lost 5 bases and J lost 6; bases outside the gene matches: 6. Germline V gene lookup returns CDR1 SGHTA and CDR2 FQGTGA. The CDR3 length is 14 residues. The chain's CDR3 is CASSPTGGINEQFF. The CDR3 DNA follows: TGTGCCAGCAGCCCTACGGGGGGGATCAATGAGCAGTTCTTC.

The chain joins TRBV10-3 to TRBJ1-5; unclear D gene. The length of the CDR3 is 14 residues. Trimming pared 3 bases from V and 9 bases from J, leaving 15 bases between. In germline, CDR1 is ENHRY, CDR2 SYGVKD. CDR3 bases: TGTGCCATCAGTGACAGGCAGCCCGGGCGGCCCCAGCATTTT. The encoded protein is CAISDRQPGRPQHF.

A few counts support this clone. The CDR3 DNA follows: TGTGCCTGGAGTCGGGGTATCGGTGAAGCTTTCTTT. It codes for CAWSRGIGEAFF. This chain links TRBV30 with TRBJ1-1; D is undetermined. The CDR3 length is 12 residues. V lost 2 bases to trimming and J lost 7 bases, with 11 bases between them. Germline V gene data show CDR1 as GTSNPN and CDR2 as SVGIG (reference sequence).

This rearrangement joins TRBV5-8 to TRBJ1-1; perhaps TRBD1 as D (5 bases). Trimming removed 2 bases at V and 4 bases at J, with 9 bases between. This CDR3 has 13 amino acids. The V gene's germline CDR1 is SGHTS and CDR2 YDEGEE. CDR3 DNA: TGTGCCAGCAGCTTAACGGGGGTCACTGAAGCTTTCTTT. As protein: CASSLTGVTEAFF.

The chain links TRBV12-5 to TRBJ1-2; D may be TRBD1 (5 bases). V dropped 5 bases and J dropped 5 bases, with 15 bases sitting between them. The CDR3 runs 14 residues. CDR1 and CDR2 (germline): LGHNT, FRNRAP. CDR3 residues: CASGRTGTVYGYTF. CDR3 nucleotides: TGTGCTAGTGGTCGAACCGGGACGGTATATGGCTACACCTTC.

The chain combines TRBV5-6 with TRBJ1-2, with TRBD1 as a possible D gene (5 bases). Germline CDR1 SGHDT, CDR2 YYEEEE. V lost 7 bases to trimming and J lost 2 bases, with 12 bases between them. This CDR3 contains 13 residues. CDR3: CASSRGENYGYTF. In DNA, the CDR3 is TGTGCCAGCTCGAGAGGGGAAAACTATGGCTACACCTTC.

This rearrangement joins TRBV19 to TRBJ1-1; D is perhaps TRBD1 (5 bases). The length of the CDR3 is 15 residues. CDR1 is LNHDA, CDR2 SQIVND, per germline (reference sequence). Trimming removed 5 bases from V and 5 bases from J, with 18 bases in between. CDR3 nucleotides: TGTGCCAGTAGTTCCTCGGACATTTTAGGGACTGAAGCTTTCTTT. It is translated as CASSSSDILGTEAFF.